Each of the 22 T cell receptor beta chains below was sequenced from the same sample in a study of T cells in Graves' hyperthyroidism and ophthalmopathy. RNA transcripts yielded amplified TCR beta CDR3 regions. RT-PCR in the first round (using the HTBI primer set) targeted the TCR CDR3. TCRdb called the multiplex PCR reads again in MiXCR, with one record for every CDR3 protein. The sample records some 300,000 distinct CDR3 sequences, approximately 18% being singletons. The sequenced sample was blood. Receptors were obtained from a man between 50 and 59 years old with Graves' ophthalmopathy.

This clonotype was seen only a few times. V and J are TRBV6-1 and TRBJ1-1, with D possibly TRBD1 on 6 matching bases. Germline lookup yields CDR1 MNHNS and CDR2 SASEGT. Trimming pared 5 bases from V and 1 base from J, leaving 17 bases between. The CDR3 contains 16 residues. In nucleotides, the CDR3 is TGTGCCAGCAGTTCCACCCGGACAGCGGAGAACACTGAAGCTTTCTTT. It codes for CASSSTRTAENTEAFF.

This clonotype was counted a few times. The CDR3 DNA reads as TGTGCCAGTAGTATTACAGGGACCAAGGGCACTGAAGCTTTCTTT. This translates into CASSITGTKGTEAFF. This chain links TRBV19 with TRBJ1-1; possibly TRBD1 for D (6 bases). CDR3 length equals 15 residues. Germline CDR1 LNHDA, CDR2 SQIVND (reference sequence). V lost 3 bases and J lost 4, with 15 bases in between.

This clonotype was picked up many times. The chain links TRBV11-2 to TRBJ2-5; 9 bases are shared with TRBD1. With 4 bases clipped from V and 4 bases from J, the junction kept 4 bases outside the gene matches. The germline gives CDR1 SGHAT, CDR2 FQNNGV. CDR3 length equals 14 residues. DNA for the CDR3: TGTGCCAGCAGCTCAGGGACAGGGAGAGAGACCCAGTACTTC. Translation gives CASSSGTGRETQYF.

This clonotype was observed at least ten times. The rearrangement joins TRBV5-5 to TRBJ1-2; D possibly corresponds to TRBD1 (5 bases). Germline CDR1 and CDR2: SGHKS and YYEKEE (reference sequence). The CDR3 has 15 residues. Trimming removed 0 bases at V and 8 bases at J, with 17 bases between. This CDR3 is CASSLDFGGLGGYTF. CDR3 nucleotide sequence: TGTGCCAGCAGCTTGGACTTCGGGGGTCTGGGCGGCTACACCTTC.

The chain recombines TRBV7-9 with TRBJ2-7, with TRBD2 matching 8 bases. The CDR3 sequence is 16 residues long. Germline V gene lookup returns CDR1 SEHNR and CDR2 FQNEAQ (reference sequence). The trim removed 7 bases at V and 3 bases at J, leaving 14 bases unmatched. CDR3 region: CASTLGDGSGSYEQYF. CDR3 bases: TGTGCCAGCACCCTGGGGGATGGGAGCGGGAGCTACGAGCAGTACTTC.

This sequence joins TRBV6-1 and TRBJ2-7; no definite D call. With 5 bases removed from V and 3 bases from J, the gap between germline ends came to 17 bases. The CDR3 loop spans 15 amino acids. From germline, CDR1 is MNHNS and CDR2 SASEGT. The CDR3 region is CASSPLKGLGYEQYF. CDR3 nucleotide sequence: TGTGCCAGCAGTCCCCTCAAGGGTTTAGGCTACGAGCAGTACTTC.

This clonotype was found a few times. The rearrangement links TRBV28 to TRBJ1-6; the D is unclear. The CDR3 has 13 residues. Germline V gene sequence: CDR1 MDHEN, CDR2 SYDVKM. Trimming removed 2 bases at V and 9 bases at J, with 8 bases between. The CDR3 bases are TGTGCCAGCAGTTTAGGTCGCAGTTCACCCCTCCACTTT. It encodes CASSLGRSSPLHF.

The V gene is TRBV6-4, the J gene TRBJ2-2, with no clear D. This CDR3 is 14 amino acids long. CDR1 MRHNA and CDR2 SNTAGT come from the germline V gene. The germline V and J ends were trimmed by 5 bases and 0 bases, with 7 bases remaining between them. CDR3 in amino acids: CASSPLANTGELFF. CDR3 coding DNA: TGTGCCAGCAGTCCCTTAGCGAACACCGGGGAGCTGTTTTTT.

This clonotype was detected only a few times. The CDR3 loop is CAISESGTSGSYNEQFF. The CDR3 nucleotides read TGTGCCATCAGTGAGTCCGGGACTAGCGGGAGCTACAATGAGCAGTTCTTC. The chain joins TRBV10-3 to TRBJ2-1, with TRBD2 identical over 14 bases. The CDR3 is 17 residues long. Germline lookup yields CDR1 ENHRY and CDR2 SYGVKD. With V trimmed by 0 bases and J by 3 bases, 1 base remained unmatched.

This rearrangement joins TRBV18 to TRBJ1-6, with TRBD1 matching 8 bases. Looked up from germline, CDR1 is KGHSH and CDR2 is LQKENI. CDR3 length: 16 residues. The V segment lost 6 bases and the J segment 7 bases; nucleotides outside the gene matches: 11. The CDR3 DNA is TGTGCCAGCTCCCGACACAGGGGGGACTCAAATTCACCCCTCCACTTT. It yields the protein CASSRHRGDSNSPLHF.

This clonotype turned up a few times. The chain links TRBV20-1 to TRBJ1-5, with no clear D. Per germline, CDR1 DFQATT and CDR2 SNEGSKA (reference sequence). V lost 5 bases and J lost 5, with 16 bases in between. The CDR3 is made up of 14 amino acids. The CDR3 region has the DNA TGCAGTGCTCCAGCACTAGGGTTTTATCAGCCCCAGCATTTT. It translates to CSAPALGFYQPQHF.

This chain uses TRBV19 with TRBJ1-5; D perhaps matches TRBD1 (6 bases). With 3 bases removed from V and 7 bases from J, the gap between germline ends came to 13 bases. CDR1 and CDR2 from the germline V gene are LNHDA and SQIVND (reference sequence). This CDR3 comprises 14 residues. CDR3 coding DNA: TGTGCCAGTAGTATTGGGGGCAGGGGCCAGCCCCAGCATTTT. It specifies CASSIGGRGQPQHF.

The chain carries TRBV6-1 and TRBJ2-3; tentative D call: TRBD2 (6 bases). This CDR3 spans 16 amino acids. With 7 bases removed from V and 0 bases from J, the gap between germline ends came to 17 bases. CDR1 is MNHNS and CDR2 is SASEGT in the germline V gene. The DNA for the CDR3 is TGTGCCAGCACCCCCGGGCTAGCGTCTAGCACAGATACGCAGTATTTT. As protein: CASTPGLASSTDTQYF.

This chain links TRBV9 with TRBJ2-3; D uncertain. Germline loops: CDR1 SGDLS, CDR2 YYNGEE. V was shortened by 0 bases and J by 2 bases, with 13 bases between the two germline ends. The CDR3 sequence is 16 residues long. The CDR3 DNA is TGTGCCAGCAGCGTAGATTCAGTCCGAAACACAGATACGCAGTATTTT. Protein product: CASSVDSVRNTDTQYF.

In regard to this clonotype: A read error is possible here, since a much larger clone lies one base away. The chain carries TRBV20-1 and TRBJ2-3; TRBD1 matches 8 bases. This CDR3 is 16 amino acids long. The J segment lost 3 bases and the V segment lost 4 bases, leaving 12 bases of the junction unmatched. The germline V gene encodes CDR1 DFQATT and CDR2 SNEGSKA (reference sequence). The CDR3 sequence: CSATADRASETDTQYF. Written as DNA, the CDR3 is TGCAGTGCTACCGCGGACAGGGCCTCGGAGACAGATACGCAGTATTTT.

The chain is built from TRBV27 and TRBJ2-7; 10 nucleotides align to TRBD2. The ends lost 3 bases at V and 4 bases at J; junction bases unmatched: 6. Looked up from germline, CDR1 is MNHEY and CDR2 is SMNVEV (reference sequence). This CDR3 contains 15 residues. CDR3: CASSLGLARGYEQYF. The CDR3 DNA sequence: TGTGCCAGCAGTTTGGGACTAGCGAGGGGGTACGAGCAGTACTTC.

This chain connects TRBV5-1 to TRBJ2-5; 7 positions agree with TRBD1. V was clipped by 4 bases and J by 5 bases; unmatched bases: 14. From germline, CDR1 is SGHRS and CDR2 YFSETQ. This CDR3 has 16 amino acids. The CDR3 DNA reads TGCGCCAGCAGCCCAGGCCTGGGACAGCGATATGAGACCCAGTACTTC. Protein product: CASSPGLGQRYETQYF.

This clonotype occurred many times. This chain joins TRBV27 and TRBJ2-3; D is possibly TRBD2 (5 bases). Per the germline V gene, CDR1 is MNHEY and CDR2 is SMNVEV (reference sequence). The CDR3 extends over 14 amino acids. The V and J ends lost 7 bases and 3 bases respectively, with 14 bases between them. In DNA, the CDR3 is TGTGCCAGCAACCGGGGAATGGAAACAGATACGCAGTATTTT. As protein: CASNRGMETDTQYF.

This clonotype was found many times. The DNA for the CDR3 is TGTGCCTGGAGTCCTTTAGCGGGAGCGGAGACCCAGTACTTC. Residues: CAWSPLAGAETQYF. The chain uses TRBV30 and TRBJ2-5, with 9 bases identical to TRBD2. The CDR3 is 14 amino acids. Germline V lookup: CDR1 GTSNPN, CDR2 SVGIG (reference sequence). J lost 5 bases, V lost 2 bases, and 6 bases had no gene match.

The rearrangement joins TRBV15 to TRBJ2-2; no definite D call. This CDR3 has 13 amino acids. Germline CDR1 reads LNHNV; CDR2 reads YYDKDF (reference sequence). Trimming took 5 bases from V and 3 from J, leaving 7 bases between them. In DNA, the CDR3 is TGTGCCACCAGCGGCATAGACACCGGGGAGCTGTTTTTT. Its protein product is CATSGIDTGELFF.

J is TRBJ2-3 and V is TRBV9; possibly TRBD2 for D (5 bases). The V and J ends lost 4 bases and 2 bases respectively, with 20 bases between them. Germline CDR1 and CDR2: SGDLS and YYNGEE. This CDR3 spans 17 amino acids. This CDR3 is CASSPYWVATNTDTQYF. The CDR3 DNA sequence: TGTGCCAGCAGCCCATATTGGGTGGCGACTAACACAGATACGCAGTATTTT.

This clonotype came up many times. The chain joins TRBV12-3 or TRBV12-4 to TRBJ2-7; 8 bases are shared with TRBD1. J was trimmed by 2 bases and V by 7 bases; bases with no gene match: 19. The CDR3 extends over 18 amino acids. The CDR3 loop is CASTPPGTGPPPAYEQYF. DNA of the CDR3: TGTGCCAGCACCCCACCCGGGACAGGTCCACCACCTGCCTACGAGCAGTACTTC.